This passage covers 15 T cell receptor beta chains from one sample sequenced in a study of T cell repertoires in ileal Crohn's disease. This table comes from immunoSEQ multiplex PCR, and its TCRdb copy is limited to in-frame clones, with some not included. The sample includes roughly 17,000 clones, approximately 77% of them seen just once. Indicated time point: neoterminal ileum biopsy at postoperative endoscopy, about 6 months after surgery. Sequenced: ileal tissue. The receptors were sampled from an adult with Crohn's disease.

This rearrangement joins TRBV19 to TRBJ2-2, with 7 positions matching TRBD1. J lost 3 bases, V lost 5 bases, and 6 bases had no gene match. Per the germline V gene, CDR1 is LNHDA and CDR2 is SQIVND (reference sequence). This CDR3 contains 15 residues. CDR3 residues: CASSGSGGHTGELFF. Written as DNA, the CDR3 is TGTGCCAGTAGTGGGTCAGGGGGTCACACCGGGGAGCTGTTTTTT.

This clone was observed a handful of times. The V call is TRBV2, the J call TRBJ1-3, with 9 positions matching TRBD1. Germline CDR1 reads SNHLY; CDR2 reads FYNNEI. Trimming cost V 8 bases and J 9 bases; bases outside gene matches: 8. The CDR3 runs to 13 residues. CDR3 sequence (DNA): TGTGCCAGCCCGGGTGGGACAGGGATCACCATATATTTT. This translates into CASPGGTGITIYF. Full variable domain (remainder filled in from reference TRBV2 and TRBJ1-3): EPEVTQTPSHQVTQMGQEVILRCVPISNHLYFYWYRQILGQKVEFLVSFYNNEISEKSEIFDDQFSVERPDGSNFTLKIRSTKLEDSAMYFCASPGGTGITIYFGEGSWLTVV.

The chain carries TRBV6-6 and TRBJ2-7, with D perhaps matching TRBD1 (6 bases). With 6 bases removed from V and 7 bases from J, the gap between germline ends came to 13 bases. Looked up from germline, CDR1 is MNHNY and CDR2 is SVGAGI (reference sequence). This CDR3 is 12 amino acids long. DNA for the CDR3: TGTGCCAGCAGCCCTCAGGGGCGTGAGCAGTACTTC. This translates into CASSPQGREQYF.

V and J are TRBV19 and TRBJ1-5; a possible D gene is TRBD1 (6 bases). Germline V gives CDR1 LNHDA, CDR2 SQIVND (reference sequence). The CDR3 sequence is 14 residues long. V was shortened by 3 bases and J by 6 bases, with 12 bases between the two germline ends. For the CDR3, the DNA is TGTGCCAGTAGTATTCGGGGGGCTGGTCAGCCCCAGCATTTT. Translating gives CASSIRGAGQPQHF.

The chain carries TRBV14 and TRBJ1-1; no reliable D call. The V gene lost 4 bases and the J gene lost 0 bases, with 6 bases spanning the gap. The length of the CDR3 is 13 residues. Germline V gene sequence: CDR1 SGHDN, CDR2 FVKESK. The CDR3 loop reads CASSLGMNTEAFF. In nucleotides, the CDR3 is TGTGCCAGCAGCCTCGGGATGAACACTGAAGCTTTCTTT.

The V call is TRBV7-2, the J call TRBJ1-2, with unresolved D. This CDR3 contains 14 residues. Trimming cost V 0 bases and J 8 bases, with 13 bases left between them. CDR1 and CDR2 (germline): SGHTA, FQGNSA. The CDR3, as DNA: TGTGCCAGCAGCTTAGCAACTCTAACGGGGGGCTACACCTTC. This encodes CASSLATLTGGYTF.

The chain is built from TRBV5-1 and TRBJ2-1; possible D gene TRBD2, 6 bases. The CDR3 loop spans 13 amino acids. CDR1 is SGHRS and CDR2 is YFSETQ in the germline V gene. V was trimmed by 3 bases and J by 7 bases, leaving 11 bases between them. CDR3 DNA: TGCGCCAGCAGCTCGACGCTAGCGAATGAGCAGTTCTTC. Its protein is CASSSTLANEQFF.

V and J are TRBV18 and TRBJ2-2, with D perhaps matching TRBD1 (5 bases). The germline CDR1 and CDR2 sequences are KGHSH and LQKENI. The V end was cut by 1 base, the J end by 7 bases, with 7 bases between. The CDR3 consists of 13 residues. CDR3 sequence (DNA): TGTGCCAGCTCACCACAGCAGGGCGGGGAGCTGTTTTTT. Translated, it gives CASSPQQGGELFF.

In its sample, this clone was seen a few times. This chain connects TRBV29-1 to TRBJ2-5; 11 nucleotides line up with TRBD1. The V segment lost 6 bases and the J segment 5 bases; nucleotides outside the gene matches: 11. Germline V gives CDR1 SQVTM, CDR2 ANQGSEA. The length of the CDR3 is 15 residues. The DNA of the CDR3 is TGCAGCGTCGAGACGGACAGGGGGCGAAGTGAGACCCAGTACTTC. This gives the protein CSVETDRGRSETQYF.

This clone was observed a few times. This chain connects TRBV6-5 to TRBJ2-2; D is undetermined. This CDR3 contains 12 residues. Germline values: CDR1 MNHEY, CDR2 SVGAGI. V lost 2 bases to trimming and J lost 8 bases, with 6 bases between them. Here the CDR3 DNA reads TGTGCCAGCAGTTACCCAGAAGGGGAGCTGTTTTTT. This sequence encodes CASSYPEGELFF.

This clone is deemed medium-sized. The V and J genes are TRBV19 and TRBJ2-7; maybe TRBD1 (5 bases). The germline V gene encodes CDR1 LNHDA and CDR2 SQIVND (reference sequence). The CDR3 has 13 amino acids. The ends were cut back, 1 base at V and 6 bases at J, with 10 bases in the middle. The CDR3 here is CASSIGRVGEQYF. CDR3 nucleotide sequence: TGTGCCAGTAGTATAGGCAGGGTGGGCGAGCAGTACTTC.

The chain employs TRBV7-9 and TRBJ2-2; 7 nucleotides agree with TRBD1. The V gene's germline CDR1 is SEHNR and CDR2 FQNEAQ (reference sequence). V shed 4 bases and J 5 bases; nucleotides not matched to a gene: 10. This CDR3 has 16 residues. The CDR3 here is CASSYPMTGLTGELFF. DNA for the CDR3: TGTGCCAGCAGCTACCCGATGACAGGGTTGACCGGGGAGCTGTTTTTT.

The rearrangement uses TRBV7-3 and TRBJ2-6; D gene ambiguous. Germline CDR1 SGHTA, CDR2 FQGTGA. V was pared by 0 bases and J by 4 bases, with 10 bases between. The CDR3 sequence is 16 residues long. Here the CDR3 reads CASSLTAGDGANVLTF. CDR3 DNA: TGTGCCAGCAGCTTAACTGCAGGTGACGGGGCCAACGTCCTGACTTTC.

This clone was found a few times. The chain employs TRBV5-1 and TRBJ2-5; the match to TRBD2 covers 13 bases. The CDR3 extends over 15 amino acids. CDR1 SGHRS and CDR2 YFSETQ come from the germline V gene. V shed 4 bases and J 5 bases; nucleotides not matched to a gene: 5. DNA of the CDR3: TGCGCCAGCAGCAGGACTAGCGGGGGAGGGGAGACCCAGTACTTC. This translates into CASSRTSGGGETQYF.

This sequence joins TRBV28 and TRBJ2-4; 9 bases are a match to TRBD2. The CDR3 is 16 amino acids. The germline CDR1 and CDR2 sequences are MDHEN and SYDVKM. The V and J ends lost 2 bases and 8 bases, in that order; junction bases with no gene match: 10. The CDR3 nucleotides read TGTGCCAGCAGTTTAGCGGGAGGGGTATACGCGGACATTCAGTACTTC. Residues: CASSLAGGVYADIQYF.